Listed here are 8 T cell receptor beta chains from one sample, sequenced in a study of T cells in tumors after PD-1 blockade. Generated by immunoSEQ multiplex PCR, the TCRdb table keeps only in-frame clones and is missing some. The data show nearly 25,000 clones, nearly 85% seen once. This sample comprised PBMCs, obtained after anti-PD-1 treatment. The receptor source for this set is a human donor with basal cell carcinoma.

V is TRBV7-9 and J is TRBJ2-2; TRBD2 might be the D (6 bases). Germline V gene lookup returns CDR1 SEHNR and CDR2 FQNEAQ (reference sequence). With 5 bases removed from V and 3 bases from J, the gap between germline ends came to 19 bases. The CDR3 totals 17 residues. The DNA of the CDR3 is TGTGCCAGCAGCCCAAAGACCGGGGGTCCGGACACCGGGGAGCTGTTTTTT. Translation gives CASSPKTGGPDTGELFF.

The V call is TRBV10-2, the J call TRBJ1-5; D unresolved. Germline lookup yields CDR1 WSHSY and CDR2 SAAADI. This CDR3 has 14 amino acids. Trimming cost V 4 bases and J 4 bases, with 11 bases left between them. The CDR3 DNA is TGCGCCAGCAGTGGATCCAGAGGGAATCAGCCCCAGCATTTT. Translation gives CASSGSRGNQPQHF.

The genes are TRBV6-4 and TRBJ2-1, with 11 positions matching TRBD2. The CDR3 covers 16 residues. Germline V CDR1 and CDR2: MRHNA, SNTAGT. V shed 6 bases and J 1 base; nucleotides not matched to a gene: 5. The DNA for the CDR3 is TGTGCCAGCAGCTCCTCTAGCGGGGGGTCCTACAATGAGCAGTTCTTC. It specifies CASSSSSGGSYNEQFF.

The chain combines TRBV5-5 with TRBJ1-3; 7 nucleotides match TRBD1. After removal of 4 bases from V and 7 bases from J, the junction contained 20 bases not matched to a gene. The germline CDR1 and CDR2 sequences are SGHKS and YYEKEE (reference sequence). The CDR3 is made up of 18 amino acids. CDR3 coding DNA: TGTGCCAGCAGCGGACTATTATCGGACAGGTTGAGGGAGAACACCATATATTTT. Translation: CASSGLLSDRLRENTIYF. Full variable domain (remainder filled in from reference TRBV5-5 and TRBJ1-3): DAGVTQSPTHLIKTRGQQVTLRCSPISGHKSVSWYQQVLGQGPQFIFQYYEKEERGRGNFPDRFSARQFPNYSSELNVNALLLGDSALYLCASSGLLSDRLRENTIYFGEGSWLTVV.

The chain couples TRBV5-5 to TRBJ1-1; D ambiguous. CDR1 and CDR2 (germline): SGHKS, YYEKEE (reference sequence). The V gene lost 7 bases and the J gene lost 0 bases, with 10 bases spanning the gap. The CDR3 contains 13 residues. Here the CDR3 DNA reads TGTGCCAGCTCAAGAGGATTGAACACTGAAGCTTTCTTT. Its protein is CASSRGLNTEAFF.

The chain is built from TRBV20-1 and TRBJ2-1; 8 bases are a match to TRBD2. After removal of 3 bases from V and 0 bases from J, the junction contained 7 bases not matched to a gene. Looked up from germline, CDR1 is DFQATT and CDR2 is SNEGSKA (reference sequence). The CDR3 loop spans 16 amino acids. CDR3 region: CSASFSGASSYNEQFF. CDR3 nucleotide sequence: TGCAGTGCTAGTTTTAGCGGGGCCAGCTCCTACAATGAGCAGTTCTTC.

This chain links TRBV13 with TRBJ2-3; 8 bases map to TRBD2. The CDR3 spans 16 residues. V was pared by 1 base and J by 6 bases, with 9 bases of the junction left unmatched. The germline V gene has CDR1 PRHDT and CDR2 FYEKMQ (reference sequence). The CDR3 DNA reads as TGTGCCAGCAGCTTAGATGCGGGGGGCCAGGCTGATACGCAGTATTTT. This codes for CASSLDAGGQADTQYF.

By sample share, this clone is large. V and J are TRBV27 and TRBJ1-2; tentatively, D is TRBD1 (6 bases). CDR1 is MNHEY, CDR2 SMNVEV, per germline (reference sequence). The CDR3 is 13 residues long. V was clipped by 6 bases and J by 1 base, with 9 bases between them. The CDR3 protein is CASRKGVNYGYTF. The CDR3 bases are TGTGCCAGCAGAAAGGGGGTTAACTATGGCTACACCTTC.